The 30 T cell receptor beta chains below were found in one sample sequenced in a study of brain T cells in children with intractable seizures. The time point: blood from clinic visit 5 months post-surgery; TSC patient then seizure free. Measured with immunoSEQ multiplex PCR; TCRdb has only the in-frame clones, and not every one. The profile shows 300,000 to 400,000 clones, roughly 93% of them singletons. This material consisted of peripheral blood, taken around 5 months after surgery. All receptors derive from a boy under two years old with tuberous sclerosis and intractable seizures.

The J gene is TRBJ2-3, the V gene TRBV7-2; D is uncertain. V lost 1 base and J lost 0, with 11 bases in between. This CDR3 has 16 residues. CDR1 and CDR2 (germline): SGHTA, FQGNSA. The DNA of the CDR3 is TGTGCCAGCAGCTTAGGGCCACCTACTAGCACAGATACGCAGTATTTT. It is translated as CASSLGPPTSTDTQYF. The full variable domain, rest sourced from reference TRBV7-2 and TRBJ2-3, is GAGVSQSPSNKVTEKGKDVELRCDPISGHTALYWYRQSLGQGLEFLIYFQGNSAPDKSGLPSDRFSAERTGGSVSTLTIQRTQQEDSAVYLCASSLGPPTSTDTQYFGPGTRLTVL.

The chain recombines TRBV27 with TRBJ1-1; the D gene is possibly TRBD1 (5 bases). Trimming removed 1 base from V and 2 bases from J, with 14 bases in between. This CDR3 is built from 16 residues. Germline assignment: CDR1 MNHEY and CDR2 SMNVEV (reference sequence). The CDR3 DNA sequence: TGTGCCAGCAGTTTATTATGGGCTGGGGGAAACACTGAAGCTTTCTTT. Translating it yields CASSLLWAGGNTEAFF.

J is TRBJ2-2 and V is TRBV19; 9 bases line up with TRBD2. The germline V gene has CDR1 LNHDA and CDR2 SQIVND (reference sequence). Unmatched junction bases numbered 7, after V lost 6 bases and J lost 5 bases. This CDR3 has 15 residues. The CDR3 DNA reads as TGTGCCAGTAGGCTAGGGACTAGCCGGACCGGGGAGCTGTTTTTT. Protein product: CASRLGTSRTGELFF.

The V gene is TRBV6-5, the J gene TRBJ2-7, with D perhaps TRBD1 or TRBD2 (5 bases each). Germline-derived CDR1 and CDR2 are MNHEY and SVGAGI. This CDR3 region has 14 residues. V was cut by 2 bases and J by 2 bases, with 10 bases left in between. CDR3 sequence: CASSYQGEPYEQYF. The CDR3 DNA follows: TGTGCCAGCAGTTACCAGGGAGAACCCTACGAGCAGTACTTC.

The J gene is TRBJ1-2, the V gene TRBV9; the D gene is possibly TRBD1 (6 bases). This CDR3 has 16 amino acids. The germline CDR1 and CDR2 sequences are SGDLS and YYNGEE. The germline V and J ends were trimmed by 4 bases and 0 bases, with 16 bases remaining between them. The CDR3 region has the DNA TGTGCCAGCAGCACCCGGAAGGACAGTTCTAACTATGGCTACACCTTC. This codes for CASSTRKDSSNYGYTF. The full variable domain, with the rest looked up from reference TRBV9 and TRBJ1-2, is DSGVTQTPKHLITATGQRVTLRCSPRSGDLSVYWYQQSLDQGLQFLIQYYNGEERAKGNILERFSAQQFPDLHSELNLSSLELGDSALYFCASSTRKDSSNYGYTFGSGTRLTVV.

The gene calls are TRBV5-8 and TRBJ1-1; D is perhaps TRBD1 (6 bases). Germline loops: CDR1 SGHTS, CDR2 YDEGEE. The CDR3 consists of 15 residues. V was cut by 4 bases and J by 0 bases, with 13 bases left in between. The CDR3 coding sequence is TGTGCCAGCAGCCAAAGAACAGGGATGAACACTGAAGCTTTCTTT. It encodes CASSQRTGMNTEAFF. The complete variable domain, with remaining parts taken from reference TRBV5-8 and TRBJ1-1, reads EAGVTQSPTHLIKTRGQQATLRCSPISGHTSVYWYQQALGLGLQFLLWYDEGEERNRGNFPPRFSGRQFPNYSSELNVNALELEDSALYLCASSQRTGMNTEAFFGQGTRLTVV.

This clone was seen once. This chain connects TRBV5-1 to TRBJ1-4; D ambiguous. Germline V lookup: CDR1 SGHRS, CDR2 YFSETQ. Trimming left V 1 base short and J 5 bases short, with 15 bases between. CDR3 length equals 16 residues. CDR3 sequence reads: CASSLLMQSRNEKLFF. CDR3 nucleotide sequence: TGCGCCAGCAGCTTGTTAATGCAAAGCAGGAATGAAAAACTGTTTTTT.

The chain is built from TRBV5-1 and TRBJ2-7; possible D gene TRBD1, 5 bases. Germline V gene lookup returns CDR1 SGHRS and CDR2 YFSETQ. The CDR3 loop spans 16 amino acids. Trimming pared 0 bases from V and 3 bases from J, leaving 16 bases between. The DNA of the CDR3 is TGCGCCAGCAGCTTGGACCCCAGACAGTTACGCTACGAGCAGTACTTC. It translates to CASSLDPRQLRYEQYF. The full variable domain, completed using reference TRBV5-1 and TRBJ2-7, is KAGVTQTPRYLIKTRGQQVTLSCSPISGHRSVSWYQQTPGQGLQFLFEYFSETQRNKGNFPGRFSGRQFSNSRSEMNVSTLELGDSALYLCASSLDPRQLRYEQYFGPGTRLTVT.

This rearrangement joins TRBV27 to TRBJ1-2, with D unresolved. The CDR3 has 16 amino acids. Trimming took 2 bases from V and 4 from J, leaving 17 bases between them. Germline CDR1 reads MNHEY; CDR2 reads SMNVEV (reference sequence). CDR3 coding DNA: TGTGCCAGCAGTTTACGCTCCCCAGGATCTCCCTATGGCTACACCTTC. This sequence encodes CASSLRSPGSPYGYTF.

The V call is TRBV5-6, the J call TRBJ2-3; 9 positions match TRBD2. The CDR3 covers 17 residues. With V trimmed by 4 bases and J by 6 bases, 15 bases remained unmatched. Germline V gene data show CDR1 as SGHDT and CDR2 as YYEEEE. The CDR3 here is CASSLQGLAGGRDTQYF. The CDR3 DNA follows: TGTGCCAGCAGCCTACAGGGACTCGCGGGAGGGCGCGATACGCAGTATTTT.

The chain has TRBV11-2 and TRBJ1-1; TRBD1 might be the D (6 bases). Looked up from germline, CDR1 is SGHAT and CDR2 is FQNNGV. The CDR3 extends over 15 amino acids. V shed 1 base and J shed 4 bases, with 13 bases lying between them. CDR3 bases: TGTGCCAGCAGCTTAGCGGCCGGACAGACCACTGAAGCTTTCTTT. Translation gives CASSLAAGQTTEAFF.

V usage is TRBV13 and J usage is TRBJ2-3, with 9 bases that match TRBD2. Germline V gene lookup returns CDR1 PRHDT and CDR2 FYEKMQ (reference sequence). V shed 4 bases and J 3 bases; nucleotides not matched to a gene: 11. The length of the CDR3 is 17 residues. CDR3 coding DNA: TGTGCCAGCAGCTCCGATTTAGCGGGAGCTCATACAGATACGCAGTATTTT. Translated: CASSSDLAGAHTDTQYF. Full variable domain (outside the CDR3, taken from reference TRBV13 and TRBJ2-3): AAGVIQSPRHLIKEKRETATLKCYPIPRHDTVYWYQQGPGQDPQFLISFYEKMQSDKGSIPDRFSAQQFSDYHSELNMSSLELGDSALYFCASSSDLAGAHTDTQYFGPGTRLTVL.

The chain has TRBV6-2 or TRBV6-3 and TRBJ1-1, with D unresolved. This CDR3 is 12 amino acids long. Germline lookup yields CDR1 MNHEY and CDR2 SVGEGT. V was clipped by 6 bases and J by 8 bases, with 13 bases between them. The CDR3 sequence: CASSPSGPEAFF. CDR3 in DNA: TGTGCCAGCAGCCCCTCCGGGCCCGAAGCTTTCTTT.

The chain combines TRBV12-3 or TRBV12-4 with TRBJ2-1; TRBD1 matches 7 bases. V was pared by 7 bases and J by 12 bases, with 6 bases of the junction left unmatched. The CDR3 runs to 11 residues. Here the CDR3 reads CASKGANVQFF. CDR3 nucleotides: TGTGCCAGCAAGGGGGCCAACGTGCAGTTCTTC.

In its sample, this clone was seen a few times. V gene TRBV6-6 combines with J gene TRBJ1-1; possibly TRBD1 for D (5 bases). This CDR3 has 13 amino acids. V dropped 10 bases and J dropped 5 bases, with 17 bases sitting between them. CDR1 and CDR2 (germline): MNHNY, SVGAGI (reference sequence). CDR3 sequence: CAIREGYVTEAFF. The CDR3 nucleotides are TGTGCCATCCGGGAGGGGTATGTGACTGAAGCTTTCTTT.

The chain carries TRBV30 and TRBJ2-3, with 13 bases aligning to TRBD2. The CDR3 totals 17 residues. The trim removed 4 bases at V and 2 bases at J, leaving 9 bases unmatched. The germline V gene encodes CDR1 GTSNPN and CDR2 SVGIG (reference sequence). The CDR3 sequence is CAWKTSGGERATDTQYF. The CDR3 nucleotides are TGTGCCTGGAAAACTAGCGGGGGGGAACGGGCCACAGATACGCAGTATTTT. Supplemented by reference TRBV30 and TRBJ2-3, the full variable domain reads SQTIHQWPATLVQPVGSPLSLECTVEGTSNPNLYWYRQAAGRGLQLLFYSVGIGQISSEVPQNLSASRPQDRQFILSSKKLLLSDSGFYLCAWKTSGGERATDTQYFGPGTRLTVL.

This rearrangement joins TRBV24-1 to TRBJ2-1; 7 nucleotides match TRBD2. Germline trimming cut 3 bases from V and 8 bases from J; bases unmatched to any gene: 6. Germline V lookup: CDR1 KGHDR, CDR2 SFDVKD. The CDR3 runs 14 residues. CDR3 amino acids: CATSDGLVKDEQFF. DNA of the CDR3: TGTGCCACCAGTGATGGACTAGTCAAGGATGAGCAGTTCTTC.

Notes on this clone: Other DNA sequences in this sample translate to the same CDR3. The rearrangement links TRBV9 to TRBJ2-7; 8 bases are shared with TRBD2. The CDR3 has 14 amino acids. CDR1 and CDR2 (germline): SGDLS, YYNGEE. J lost 2 bases, V lost 0 bases, and 1 base had no gene match. CDR3 in amino acids: CASSVGGGTYEQYF. Here the CDR3 DNA reads TGTGCCAGCAGCGTAGGCGGGGGGACCTACGAGCAGTACTTC.

The chain joins TRBV9 to TRBJ2-7, with 9 positions matching TRBD2. There are 15 residues in the CDR3. V gave up 6 bases and J gave up 3 bases; unmatched junction bases: 10. The germline gives CDR1 SGDLS, CDR2 YYNGEE. For the CDR3, the DNA is TGTGCCAGCAATGTAGCGGGAGACCTCCGCTACGAGCAGTACTTC. Protein: CASNVAGDLRYEQYF. The whole variable domain, filled in from reference TRBV9 and TRBJ2-7, reads DSGVTQTPKHLITATGQRVTLRCSPRSGDLSVYWYQQSLDQGLQFLIQYYNGEERAKGNILERFSAQQFPDLHSELNLSSLELGDSALYFCASNVAGDLRYEQYFGPGTRLTVT.

The chain uses TRBV10-3 and TRBJ1-3, with a weak D call TRBD1 (5 bases). From germline, CDR1 is ENHRY and CDR2 SYGVKD. V was clipped by 3 bases and J by 0 bases, with 21 bases between them. The CDR3 has 19 amino acids. CDR3 in amino acids: CAISDSPGPFLSSGNTIYF. In nucleotides, the CDR3 is TGTGCCATCAGTGATTCTCCGGGACCCTTTCTCAGCTCTGGAAACACCATATATTTT.

The chain combines TRBV30 with TRBJ2-3, with TRBD2 identical over 9 bases. CDR1 is GTSNPN and CDR2 is SVGIG in the germline V gene (reference sequence). The CDR3 is made up of 19 amino acids. V shed 1 base, J shed 2 bases, and the junction held 16 bases outside the gene matches. CDR3 DNA sequence: TGTGCCTGGAGTGGGCTAGCGGGGAACGACTATTATCTCACAGATACGCAGTATTTT. Its protein is CAWSGLAGNDYYLTDTQYF.

The chain is built from TRBV18 and TRBJ1-2, with D perhaps matching TRBD1 (6 bases). Germline values: CDR1 KGHSH, CDR2 LQKENI. The CDR3 has 14 amino acids. The V end lost 3 bases, the J end lost 6 bases, and 14 bases lay between the germline ends. CDR3 sequence: CASSPRTVNDGYTF. In nucleotides, the CDR3 is TGTGCCAGCTCACCCAGGACAGTGAACGATGGCTACACCTTC.

The rearrangement uses TRBV6-5 and TRBJ1-1; tentative D call: TRBD1 (5 bases). The CDR3 extends over 13 amino acids. Germline V gives CDR1 MNHEY, CDR2 SVGAGI. The V end was cut by 6 bases, the J end by 1 base, with 9 bases between. The CDR3 coding sequence is TGTGCCAGCAGCTCCACAGGGAACACTGAAGCTTTCTTT. Protein: CASSSTGNTEAFF.

A single count supports this clone. The rearrangement uses TRBV30 and TRBJ2-7; D ambiguous. Trimming took off 2 bases at V and 4 bases at J, with 9 bases between the two ends. CDR1 and CDR2 (germline): GTSNPN, SVGIG (reference sequence). The CDR3 is 12 amino acids. CDR3 bases: TGTGCCTGGAGTCCCCACTTGTACGAGCAGTACTTC. This translates into CAWSPHLYEQYF.

The chain employs TRBV3-1 (or the pseudogene TRBV3-2) and TRBJ2-5; 10 bases line up with TRBD1. CDR1 is LGHDT and CDR2 is YNNKEL in the germline V gene (reference sequence). J gave up 1 base and V 3 bases, and 2 bases lay outside the gene matches. The CDR3 length is 15 residues. The DNA of the CDR3 is TGTGCCAGCAGCCACCGGGACAGGGGCCAAGAGACCCAGTACTTC. Amino acids: CASSHRDRGQETQYF.

The chain is built from TRBV7-8 and TRBJ1-5; tentatively, D is TRBD1 (6 bases). The CDR3 consists of 17 residues. Germline assignment: CDR1 SGHVS and CDR2 FQNEAQ. V was pared by 3 bases and J by 0 bases, with 15 bases between. The CDR3 loop is CASSFTGQPYSNQPQHF. CDR3 bases: TGTGCCAGCAGCTTTACAGGACAGCCTTATAGCAATCAGCCCCAGCATTTT.

V is TRBV4-1 and J is TRBJ2-3; a possible D gene is TRBD2 (5 bases). Germline CDR1 MGHRA, CDR2 YSYEKL. Trimming stripped 7 bases from V and 2 bases from J, with 16 bases between. The CDR3 contains 15 residues. Here the CDR3 DNA reads TGCGCCAGCACCCTCCTCGGACTGACCACAGATACGCAGTATTTT. Amino acids: CASTLLGLTTDTQYF.

V is TRBV19 and J is TRBJ1-1; tentatively, D is TRBD1 (5 bases). Germline V gene sequence: CDR1 LNHDA, CDR2 SQIVND (reference sequence). The CDR3 runs 14 residues. V was clipped by 5 bases and J by 1 base, with 11 bases between them. The CDR3 is CASSGGTRNTEAFF. In DNA form, the CDR3 reads TGTGCCAGTAGTGGGGGGACTAGGAACACTGAAGCTTTCTTT.

This clone was detected only once. The chain carries TRBV2 and TRBJ2-2; TRBD1 aligns across 7 bases. V lost 0 bases and J lost 4; bases outside the gene matches: 8. Germline V gene sequence: CDR1 SNHLY, CDR2 FYNNEI. The CDR3 runs 17 residues. CDR3 nucleotide sequence: TGTGCCAGCAGTGAAGCCAGGACAGGATTGGGCACCGGGGAGCTGTTTTTT. Protein sequence: CASSEARTGLGTGELFF.

The chain employs TRBV28 and TRBJ1-1; tentatively, D is TRBD1 (5 bases). From germline, CDR1 is MDHEN and CDR2 SYDVKM. This CDR3 spans 13 amino acids. V lost 7 bases and J lost 11, with 20 bases in between. Written as DNA, the CDR3 is TGTGCCAGCATCGGGGGAAGGGGAATTCCGGCTTTCTTT. It codes for CASIGGRGIPAFF.